Listed here is a single T cell receptor beta chain. Which antigen it targets is not known. Base quality data are lacking; no much larger clone is found one base away. The TCR beta CDR3 regions were amplified from RNA transcripts. The first round of RT-PCR for the TCR CDR3 was performed with the HTBI primer set and the Qiagen OneStep RT-PCR kit. A second multiplex PCR round built the libraries, followed by size selection and purification. The libraries were sequenced on an Illumina HiSeq2000 using paired-end 100 bp reads. The paper's processing steps were these. Raw data were processed with SOAPnuke, discarding reads with adapters, uncalled bases, mean Phred below 15, or no exact constant-primer or identifier match. COPE v1.2.5 was used to merge the high-quality paired reads, and each unique nucleotide sequence was defined as a clonotype. MiTCR v1.1 was used to align the clonotypes against IMGT TRBV, TRBD and TRBJ reference segments. Only V-J combinations with frequency above 0.0001, covering about 99% of repertoires, were analysed. The TCS score was defined as F50 (clonal expansion) divided by E x V (chaos), with BLOSUM62-based TCRdist calculated between CDR3 peptides within each V-J. Welch's t-statistics and random forest reduced 500 to 650 V-J features to some 14, which were used in a naive Bayes classifier (R e1071). TCRdb reprocessed the public reads (quality trimming at Q25 with fastp, clone calling with MiXCR) and kept in-frame beta chains. Merged by CDR3 protein, the rows form single entries marked with the most common genes and DNA. The V and J calls follow TCRdb's processing rather than the paper's. The table for this sample lists under 300,000 distinct CDR3 sequences; about 25% of them were counted only once. The ten largest clones take up 25% to 30% of the sample.

Hyperthyroidism patients were newly diagnosed, with disease duration under 2 months, and aged 18 to 65 years. The study excluded patients with uncontrolled infections, other autoimmune diseases, pregnancy or lactation. Diagnoses relied on clinical symptoms, serum thyroxine and TRAb, thyroid ultrasound and orbital computed tomography. Blood from progressor patients was drawn when they were first diagnosed with hyperthyroidism, before any ophthalmopathy symptoms appeared. PBMCs were separated from about 10 ml of fresh peripheral blood using Ficoll-Paque density gradient centrifugation. Patients classed as progressors first received a Graves' hyperthyroidism diagnosis and then went on to develop ophthalmopathy during follow-up. Total RNA was extracted using Trizol reagent, and RNA quality was assessed on an Agilent 2100 Bioanalyzer. The sample is drawn from a study of T cells in Graves' hyperthyroidism and ophthalmopathy (dated by TCRdb to the late 2010s). Some background on the complete study: Peripheral blood was collected at initial diagnosis, before any treatment. The 90 to 100 discovery patients were randomly split 7:3 into training and test sets. Once sampling was done, hyperthyroidism patients were given methimazole at a starting dose of 30 mg daily, whereas ophthalmopathy patients were given high-dose intravenous methylprednisolone. To identify TCR V-J signatures that set the groups apart, the researchers used a discovery cohort of 100 or so patients, made up of roughly 45 with Graves' ophthalmopathy and some 58 with stable Graves' hyperthyroidism. TCR Vbeta CDR3 sequencing of around 130 peripheral blood samples (roughly 41 ophthalmopathy, under 80 hyperthyroidism and roughly 17 progressor patients) is reported in the paper. Whether ophthalmopathy could be predicted prospectively was tested in an independent validation cohort made up of under 20 hyperthyroidism patients plus 17 patients who later progressed to ophthalmopathy. In addition, the study compared T-cell repertoires in thyroid tissue and in blood from several Graves' hyperthyroidism patients. Here is what the overall study found, with its caveats: In cross-validation, a model built on a 13 V-J signature told ophthalmopathy apart from stable hyperthyroidism with approximately 90% sensitivity and around 84% specificity, and in testing the same model reached 80%/75%. Sample size was not statistically predetermined, and investigators were not blinded to group allocation. In validation, the model predicted progression to ophthalmopathy a median of about 5.9 months before onset, with roughly 70% sensitivity and about 75% specificity. Most expanded thyroid clonotypes (frequency above 0.001) were also found in blood, which suggests that blood repertoires may mirror thyroid immune responses.

Trimming removed 0 bases from V and 4 bases from J, leaving 13 bases between the germline ends. As encoded in the germline V gene, CDR1 is LGHNA while CDR2 is YSLEER. Measured from the cysteine to the phenylalanine, the CDR3 is 15 residues long. Just the 45-base CDR3 DNA is kept, in frame starting at base 1. The sequencing input was blood. Rearrangement joined TRBV4-3 to TRBJ2-7, with a tentative D gene TRBD1 over 5 matching bases. This TCR derives from a man in his forties or fifties with Graves' hyperthyroidism that later progressed to Graves' ophthalmopathy. The CDR3 region reads CASSQDAAGAYEQYF. The nucleotide sequence reads TGCGCCAGCAGCCAAGACGCTGCTGGGGCTTACGAGCAGTACTTC.